This entry describes one T cell receptor beta chain. As handled by the study authors: Using reference gene primer amplification, nucleated cell counts were estimated. TCRdb's table, derived via immunoSEQ multiplex PCR, lists solely in-frame clones and lacks some. V and J calls and clone size are copied from that table; D and trimming were computed from the DNA. The sample comprises about 94,000 clones, 80% to 90% of which are singletons, and approximately 7% rests with the top ten. These data come from a study of blood T cell repertoires in COVID-19. The overall study: COVID-19 samples, acute and convalescent, were from the United States, Italy and Spain. Sample material is recorded as cDNA or gDNA derived from T cells, B-cell-depleted T cells, or PBMCs.

Germline V lookup: CDR1 MNHEY, CDR2 SVGEGT. This CDR3 spans 12 amino acids. The V end lost 6 bases, the J end lost 0 bases, and 5 bases lay between the germline ends. The sequenced sample consisted of peripheral blood. The J gene is TRBJ1-1, the V gene TRBV6-2 or TRBV6-3; D call uncertain. The source is a human donor with acute or convalescent COVID-19. The donor label of this sample is uncertain. CDR3 residues: CASSLMNTEAFF. The CDR3, as DNA: TGTGCCAGCAGCCTTATGAACACTGAAGCTTTCTTT.